These T cell receptor beta chains were read from a single sample in a study of identical twins. One entry per CDR3 protein results from TCRdb running MiXCR on the 5' RACE reads. Among some 1,700,000 distinct CDR3 sequences, about 30% were seen once, and the ten largest hold around 0.25%. Source material: cord blood. The source of these receptors is a newborn girl in good health. Each CDR3 is given with its conserved first and last residue. The D gene is left open where the match is weak. Expanded clones are given a class, and other clones once, few, many or no size at all.

cdr3_length	d_call	v_call	j_call	clone_size	cdr3_aa	cdr3_nt
14	NA	TRBV6-5	TRBJ2-7	NA	CASRARAYPYEQYF	TGTGCCAGCAGGGCCAGGGCCTATCCCTACGAGCAGTACTTC
14	NA	TRBV6-1	TRBJ2-3	NA	CASSAWDGTDTQYF	TGTGCCAGCAGTGCCTGGGACGGCACAGATACGCAGTATTTT
16	NA	TRBV4-1	TRBJ1-6	NA	CASSQDPQGYNSPLHF	TGCGCCAGCAGCCAGGACCCTCAGGGATATAATTCACCCCTCCACTTT
16	NA	TRBV5-6	TRBJ2-7	NA	CASSLRGVQGWYEQYF	TGTGCCAGCAGCTTGAGAGGTGTGCAGGGTTGGTACGAGCAGTACTTC
13	NA	TRBV9	TRBJ2-3	NA	CASLRQPGDTQYF	TGTGCCAGCCTACGTCAACCAGGGGATACGCAGTATTTT
14	NA	TRBV27	TRBJ2-3	NA	CASSSQTRTDTQYF	TGTGCCAGCAGTTCCCAGACACGCACAGATACGCAGTATTTT
16	NA	TRBV27	TRBJ1-6	NA	CASTTRVSSYNSPLHF	TGTGCCAGCACCACCCGAGTGAGCTCCTATAATTCACCCCTCCACTTT
14	TRBD1	TRBV28	TRBJ1-1	NA	CASSPSDRDTEAFF	TGTGCCAGCAGTCCCTCAGACAGGGACACTGAAGCTTTCTTT
15	TRBD2	TRBV20-1	TRBJ2-1	NA	CSAAGLAGGKWEQFF	TGCAGTGCGGCCGGACTAGCGGGGGGAAAATGGGAGCAGTTCTTC
15	TRBD1	TRBV20-1	TRBJ2-4	few	CSAPTGARGGNIQYF	TGCAGTGCGCCTACAGGGGCGCGAGGGGGCAACATTCAGTACTTC
15	TRBD1	TRBV6-1	TRBJ1-2	few	CASRDFRGSNYGYTF	TGTGCCAGCAGGGATTTCAGGGGGTCTAACTATGGCTACACCTTC
14	NA	TRBV5-1	TRBJ2-5	NA	CASSPRQLKETQYF	TGCGCCAGCAGCCCCCGACAGTTAAAAGAGACCCAGTACTTC
11	NA	TRBV6-6	TRBJ1-2	many	CASSVRNGYTF	TGTGCCAGCAGCGTAAGGAATGGCTACACCTTC
13	NA	TRBV3-1	TRBJ2-3	NA	CASSQTRLFTQYF	TGTGCCAGCAGCCAAACCCGGTTATTTACGCAGTATTTT
13	TRBD2	TRBV20-1	TRBJ2-1	few	CSARAGGLNEQFF	TGCAGTGCTAGAGCGGGGGGGCTTAATGAGCAGTTCTTC
12	NA	TRBV20-1	TRBJ2-3	NA	CSARSPTDTQYF	TGCAGTGCTAGGTCGCCCACAGATACGCAGTATTTT
15	TRBD1	TRBV20-1	TRBJ2-7	once	CSARDLEGQGYEQYF	TGCAGTGCTAGAGATCTAGAAGGACAGGGTTACGAGCAGTACTTC
16	NA	TRBV7-9	TRBJ1-1	few	CASSLAGEARDTEAFF	TGTGCCAGCAGCTTAGCGGGGGAGGCCAGGGACACTGAAGCTTTCTTT
15	NA	TRBV5-1	TRBJ2-7	NA	CASSPSLGKTYEQYF	TGCGCCAGCAGCCCCTCGCTCGGGAAAACCTACGAGCAGTACTTC
16	NA	TRBV7-2	TRBJ2-3	NA	CASSLVAGPLTDTQYF	TGTGCCAGCAGCTTAGTTGCGGGACCGCTCACAGATACGCAGTATTTT
18	TRBD2	TRBV9	TRBJ2-1	NA	CASSVALVAGSSYNEQFF	TGTGCCAGCAGCGTAGCGTTGGTAGCGGGTAGCTCCTACAATGAGCAGTTCTTC
14	TRBD1	TRBV7-9	TRBJ1-2	NA	CASSLERDRGGYTF	TGTGCCAGCAGCTTAGAGAGAGACAGGGGTGGCTACACCTTC
15	TRBD1	TRBV5-1	TRBJ2-1	few	CASSSTGTGGSEQFF	TGCGCCAGCAGCTCAACCGGGACAGGGGGTAGTGAGCAGTTCTTC
19	TRBD2	TRBV20-1	TRBJ2-3	NA	CSAPNHWTSGWNPTDTQYF	TGCAGTGCTCCCAACCATTGGACTAGCGGGTGGAACCCCACAGATACGCAGTATTTT
16	NA	TRBV7-9	TRBJ2-3	NA	CASSLSRVWSTDTQYF	TGTGCCAGCAGCTTAAGCAGGGTCTGGAGCACAGATACGCAGTATTTT
14	NA	TRBV24-1	TRBJ2-1	few	CATSDSSAYNEQFF	TGTGCCACCAGTGATTCGAGCGCTTACAATGAGCAGTTCTTC
15	NA	TRBV2	TRBJ1-4	few	CASSGIYKWSGKLFF	TGTGCCAGCAGTGGTATTTATAAGTGGTCCGGCAAACTGTTTTTT
14	NA	TRBV6-1	TRBJ2-7	NA	CASSDYGGSYEQYF	TGTGCCAGCAGTGATTATGGGGGCTCCTACGAGCAGTACTTC
15	TRBD1	TRBV6-1	TRBJ1-2	NA	CAGTRQGKANYGYTF	TGTGCCGGCACCCGACAGGGTAAGGCTAACTATGGCTACACCTTC
14	NA	TRBV20-1	TRBJ1-5	few	CSARDPFFNQPQHF	TGCAGTGCTAGAGATCCGTTCTTCAATCAGCCCCAGCATTTT
14	TRBD1	TRBV29-1	TRBJ2-5	NA	CSASLGQGQETQYF	TGCAGCGCCAGCCTGGGACAGGGCCAAGAGACCCAGTACTTC
15	NA	TRBV6-2/TRBV6-3	TRBJ1-2	few	CASSCWTPGFYGYTF	TGTGCCAGCAGTTGCTGGACTCCCGGGTTCTATGGCTACACCTTC
14	NA	TRBV14	TRBJ1-2	once	CASSQGRRNYDYTF	TGTGCCAGCAGCCAAGGAAGGAGAAACTATGACTACACCTTC
11	NA	TRBV20-1	TRBJ2-7	NA	CSASTRGEQYF	TGCAGTGCTAGTACTAGGGGCGAGCAGTACTTC
16	TRBD2	TRBV9	TRBJ2-1	few	CASSGSSGRVYNEQFF	TGTGCCAGCAGCGGTTCTAGCGGGAGGGTGTACAATGAGCAGTTCTTC
12	NA	TRBV7-2	TRBJ2-7	few	CASSLGCHEQYF	TGTGCCAGCAGCTTAGGATGCCACGAGCAGTACTTC
14	NA	TRBV20-1	TRBJ1-1	NA	CSASVPGAGTEAFF	TGCAGTGCTAGTGTCCCAGGGGCGGGGACTGAAGCTTTCTTT
15	NA	TRBV7-6	TRBJ2-7	NA	CASSEYGDANNEQYF	TGTGCCAGCAGCGAATATGGGGACGCAAACAATGAGCAGTACTTC
14	NA	TRBV6-6	TRBJ1-2	few	CASTPLWTDYGYTF	TGTGCCAGCACCCCGCTGTGGACAGACTATGGCTACACCTTC
15	TRBD1	TRBV11-2	TRBJ2-4	few	CASSPQTGGSGIQYF	TGTGCCAGCAGCCCCCAAACAGGGGGCTCAGGCATTCAGTACTTC
15	NA	TRBV29-1	TRBJ1-2	many	CSVERGQGLNYGYTF	TGCAGCGTTGAACGGGGCCAGGGCCTGAACTATGGCTACACCTTC
15	NA	TRBV2	TRBJ2-7	few	CASSGQAGSSYEQYF	TGTGCCAGCAGTGGTCAAGCGGGTAGCTCCTACGAGCAGTACTTC
14	TRBD2	TRBV5-4	TRBJ2-3	NA	CASSSSGDSDTQYF	TGTGCCAGCAGCTCTAGCGGGGATAGTGATACGCAGTATTTT
20	NA	TRBV6-1	TRBJ1-4	NA	CASRLQGSSVWGWSNEKLFF	TGTGCCAGCAGGCTCCAGGGTTCCTCGGTTTGGGGGTGGTCTAATGAAAAACTGTTTTTT
15	TRBD2	TRBV12-3/TRBV12-4	TRBJ2-1	NA	CASRPLAGSYNEQFF	TGTGCCAGCAGACCCCTAGCGGGGAGCTACAATGAGCAGTTCTTC
13	NA	TRBV7-9	TRBJ1-4	NA	CASSVKGSEKLFF	TGTGCCAGCAGTGTCAAGGGATCGGAAAAACTGTTTTTT
16	TRBD2	TRBV27	TRBJ2-4	NA	CASSKKGLAGKNIQYF	TGTGCCAGCAGTAAAAAGGGACTAGCGGGAAAAAACATTCAGTACTTC
15	NA	TRBV27	TRBJ1-4	few	CASSKTGTTNEKLFF	TGTGCCAGCAGTAAAACCGGGACAACTAATGAAAAACTGTTTTTT
14	TRBD1	TRBV5-8	TRBJ1-1	NA	CASSLAGTGGRAFF	TGTGCCAGCAGCTTGGCCGGGACAGGTGGTAGAGCTTTCTTT